This T cell receptor beta chain was sequenced in a study of cytomegalovirus exposure and HLA in healthy donors. Broader study findings: Most observed TCR sequences were rare, whereas some public TCRs were detected in many donors. Associated with cytomegalovirus, according to the listing, were 150 to 200 TCR beta chains. In a later analysis, several top co-occurrence clusters appeared linked to parvovirus B19, influenza, CMV and Epstein-Barr virus.

In germline, CDR1 is MDHEN, CDR2 SYDVKM. The junction had 6 bases not matched to a gene; V was cut back by 2 bases and J by 0 bases. CDR3 length: 16 amino acids. Details on this clone: Antigen: not known.

Primers included in the PCR were 60 Vbeta and 13 Jbeta primers. Original processing methods: Some 80 million unique TCR beta chains, 10 million to 14 million shared, were counted in a later analysis. Generated by immunoSEQ multiplex PCR, the TCRdb table keeps only in-frame clones and is missing some. The V and J calls and clone size come from that table; D and trimming were worked out from the DNA. The data show 75,000 to 90,000 clones, less than 80% seen once. Sequenced: PBMCs. The chain is built from TRBV28 and TRBJ2-5, with 7 bases matching TRBD1. The sequence was collected from a woman aged 40-49 years in good health and CMV-seropositive. CDR3 protein: CASSLVGTANQETQYF. DNA of the CDR3: TGTGCCAGCAGTTTAGTCGGGACAGCTAACCAAGAGACCCAGTACTTC.